The 30 T cell receptor beta chains reported below all come from one sample, sequenced in a study of blood T cell repertoires in COVID-19. The assay was immunoSEQ multiplex PCR, and TCRdb's table has in-frame clones only and misses some. The sample carries around 230,000 clones, approximately 80% recorded once. Input material: peripheral blood. These receptors were collected from a man in his forties with acute or convalescent COVID-19.

In its sample, this clone was seen once. The J gene is TRBJ2-7, the V gene TRBV29-1; TRBD2 might be the D (5 bases). Per the germline V gene, CDR1 is SQVTM and CDR2 is ANQGSEA. Trimming cost V 5 bases and J 3 bases, with 14 bases left between them. The CDR3 has 13 amino acids. CDR3 in amino acids: CSVSPSGGYEQYF. In nucleotides, the CDR3 is TGCAGCGTTTCCCCCAGCGGCGGCTACGAGCAGTACTTC.

The J gene is TRBJ1-1, the V gene TRBV5-4; D gene uncertain. Trimming pared 4 bases from V and 0 bases from J, leaving 7 bases between. This CDR3 region has 13 residues. Germline lookup yields CDR1 SGHNT and CDR2 YYREEE (reference sequence). As DNA, the CDR3 is TGTGCCAGCAGCGCGAGGGTGAACACTGAAGCTTTCTTT. It is translated as CASSARVNTEAFF. The entire variable domain, with the rest obtained from reference TRBV5-4 and TRBJ1-1, is as follows: ETGVTQSPTHLIKTRGQQVTLRCSSQSGHNTVSWYQQALGQGPQFIFQYYREEENGRGNFPPRFSGLQFPNYSSELNVNALELDDSALYLCASSARVNTEAFFGQGTRLTVV.

The chain has TRBV3-1 (or the pseudogene TRBV3-2) and TRBJ1-2, with 8 bases fitting TRBD1. After removal of 3 bases from V and 8 bases from J, the junction contained 5 bases not matched to a gene. CDR3 length equals 13 residues. CDR1 and CDR2 from the germline V gene are LGHDT and YNNKEL (reference sequence). In DNA form, the CDR3 reads TGTGCCAGCAGCCATGACAGGGGACGAGGCTACACCTTC. It translates to CASSHDRGRGYTF.

Only a few counts were recorded for this clone. The chain links TRBV10-3 to TRBJ2-3, with D possibly being TRBD1 (6 bases). The germline V gene has CDR1 ENHRY and CDR2 SYGVKD. The CDR3 totals 14 residues. The ends were cut back, 6 bases at V and 6 bases at J, with 16 bases in the middle. Written as DNA, the CDR3 is TGTGCCATCAGGCCCGGGACACCTGGGGATACGCAGTATTTT. It translates to CAIRPGTPGDTQYF.

This chain links TRBV30 with TRBJ1-6, with TRBD1 identical over 7 bases. The junction had 13 bases not matched to a gene; V was cut back by 2 bases and J by 9 bases. The germline V gene encodes CDR1 GTSNPN and CDR2 SVGIG (reference sequence). The CDR3 spans 16 residues. The CDR3 is CAWSMEPTGLSSPLHF. In nucleotides, the CDR3 is TGTGCCTGGAGTATGGAGCCGACAGGGTTAAGTTCACCCCTCCACTTT.

This clone was seen a single time. The chain joins TRBV7-2 to TRBJ1-3; 8 nucleotides align to TRBD1. Germline trimming cut 3 bases from V and 0 bases from J; bases unmatched to any gene: 7. CDR1 and CDR2 (germline): SGHTA, FQGNSA. The CDR3 is 17 residues long. The CDR3 is CASSFSGTGDSGNTIYF. The CDR3 bases are TGTGCCAGCAGCTTTTCGGGGACAGGAGACTCTGGAAACACCATATATTTT.

J is TRBJ1-2 and V is TRBV6-5, with D maybe TRBD1 (6 bases). This CDR3 comprises 11 residues. The germline V gene has CDR1 MNHEY and CDR2 SVGAGI. V lost 11 bases and J 7 bases, leaving 14 bases between the germline ends. DNA of the CDR3: TGTGCCGCAACCAGGGGACGTGGCTACACCTTC. This gives the protein CAATRGRGYTF.

The chain employs TRBV5-1 and TRBJ2-3; D is unresolved. This CDR3 has 14 amino acids. Trimming pared 1 base from V and 3 bases from J, leaving 9 bases between. Germline lookup yields CDR1 SGHRS and CDR2 YFSETQ. The CDR3 nucleotides read TGCGCCAGCAGCTTGACGGTCTCTACAGATACGCAGTATTTT. Its translation: CASSLTVSTDTQYF. The variable domain in full, completed from reference TRBV5-1 and TRBJ2-3, reads KAGVTQTPRYLIKTRGQQVTLSCSPISGHRSVSWYQQTPGQGLQFLFEYFSETQRNKGNFPGRFSGRQFSNSRSEMNVSTLELGDSALYLCASSLTVSTDTQYFGPGTRLTVL.

This chain links TRBV19 with TRBJ2-1, with D uncertain. Germline lookup yields CDR1 LNHDA and CDR2 SQIVND (reference sequence). This CDR3 has 12 amino acids. Trimming cost V 1 base and J 15 bases, with 13 bases left between them. The DNA for the CDR3 is TGTGCCAGTAGTATAGCCCTAGAGGCTGGGTTCTTC. Protein: CASSIALEAGFF.

The chain uses TRBV6-6 and TRBJ2-5; 10 bases match TRBD2. This CDR3 contains 16 residues. The germline gives CDR1 MNHNY, CDR2 SVGAGI (reference sequence). Trimming cost V 7 bases and J 4 bases; bases outside gene matches: 12. The CDR3 sequence is CASTNVGLAGVETQYF. CDR3 coding DNA: TGTGCCAGCACCAACGTGGGGCTAGCGGGAGTAGAGACCCAGTACTTC.

The rearrangement links TRBV7-9 to TRBJ1-1; no reliable D call. Trimming removed 1 base from V and 9 bases from J, with 9 bases in between. CDR1 and CDR2 from the germline V gene are SEHNR and FQNEAQ (reference sequence). The CDR3 consists of 12 residues. The CDR3 loop reads CASSLGPVKAFF. Here the CDR3 DNA reads TGTGCCAGCAGCTTAGGGCCTGTAAAAGCTTTCTTT.

This clone was observed a single time. The J gene is TRBJ2-5, the V gene TRBV12-3 or TRBV12-4; the match to TRBD1 covers 7 bases. V lost 7 bases and J lost 4; bases outside the gene matches: 6. The CDR3 has 13 residues. The CDR3 is CASTTRQGETQYF. Here the CDR3 DNA reads TGTGCCAGCACCACGAGACAGGGAGAGACCCAGTACTTC.

The chain employs TRBV29-1 and TRBJ2-1, with 7 nucleotides matching TRBD2. V was pared by 6 bases and J by 1 base, with 9 bases of the junction left unmatched. The length of the CDR3 is 15 residues. Germline V lookup: CDR1 SQVTM, CDR2 ANQGSEA. CDR3 in DNA: TGCAGCGTCCCCGGGGGGAGTGGGTCCTACAATGAGCAGTTCTTC. Residues: CSVPGGSGSYNEQFF.

This clone was seen more than once but under ten times. As DNA, the CDR3 is TGCGCCAGCAGCCCGACAGCCTACCAAGAGACCCAGTACTTC. Amino acid sequence: CASSPTAYQETQYF. V usage is TRBV5-1 and J usage is TRBJ2-5; the D gene is possibly TRBD1 (5 bases). V lost 4 bases to trimming and J lost 0 bases, with 10 bases between them. This CDR3 has 14 residues. Germline V CDR1 and CDR2: SGHRS, YFSETQ. Full variable domain (rest looked up from reference TRBV5-1 and TRBJ2-5): KAGVTQTPRYLIKTRGQQVTLSCSPISGHRSVSWYQQTPGQGLQFLFEYFSETQRNKGNFPGRFSGRQFSNSRSEMNVSTLELGDSALYLCASSPTAYQETQYFGPGTRLLVL.

This clone was counted a single time. The gene calls are TRBV9 and TRBJ1-6, with TRBD1 as a possible D gene (5 bases). The CDR3 length is 14 residues. From germline, CDR1 is SGDLS and CDR2 YYNGEE. V was pared by 4 bases and J by 8 bases, with 13 bases between. This CDR3 is CASSPQVMDSPLHF. In DNA form, the CDR3 reads TGTGCCAGCAGCCCACAGGTTATGGATTCACCCCTCCACTTT.

There are many counts of this clone. The V call is TRBV5-1, the J call TRBJ1-5; the D is unclear. Germline V lookup: CDR1 SGHRS, CDR2 YFSETQ. CDR3 length equals 13 residues. The germline V and J ends were trimmed by 4 bases and 4 bases, with 9 bases remaining between them. CDR3: CASSRSTNQPQHF. CDR3 sequence (DNA): TGCGCCAGCAGCCGATCAACAAATCAGCCCCAGCATTTT.

The chain combines TRBV5-1 with TRBJ2-2; 7 bases fit TRBD1. This CDR3 contains 17 residues. The J segment lost 1 base and the V segment lost 2 bases, leaving 8 bases of the junction unmatched. The germline gives CDR1 SGHRS, CDR2 YFSETQ. CDR3 residues: CASSLNPGTENTGELFF. In DNA form, the CDR3 reads TGCGCCAGCAGCTTAAACCCCGGGACAGAGAACACCGGGGAGCTGTTTTTT.

CDR3 in amino acids: CASSYGTPKTQYF. CDR3 coding DNA: TGTGCCAGCAGCTACGGGACTCCTAAGACCCAGTACTTC. This rearrangement joins TRBV5-6 to TRBJ2-5; a weak D match, TRBD2 (6 bases). The V gene's germline CDR1 is SGHDT and CDR2 YYEEEE. The length of the CDR3 is 13 residues. Trimming cost V 3 bases and J 6 bases, with 12 bases left between them.

The chain is built from TRBV4-1 and TRBJ1-6; TRBD1 might be the D (6 bases). The CDR3 extends over 16 amino acids. V was clipped by 2 bases and J by 6 bases, with 14 bases between them. Germline values: CDR1 MGHRA, CDR2 YSYEKL. This CDR3 is CASSQQPRQVNSPLHF. The CDR3 bases are TGCGCCAGCAGCCAACAACCCCGACAGGTTAATTCACCCCTCCACTTT.

The chain couples TRBV11-2 to TRBJ2-7, with D tentatively TRBD2 (6 bases). CDR3 length: 15 amino acids. Trimming stripped 2 bases from V and 3 bases from J, with 14 bases between. From germline, CDR1 is SGHAT and CDR2 FQNNGV. The CDR3 DNA reads TGTGCCAGCAGCTTACACTCTAGCGTAATCTACGAGCAGTACTTC. This codes for CASSLHSSVIYEQYF.

The chain couples TRBV30 to TRBJ1-1, with D perhaps matching TRBD1 (6 bases). This CDR3 spans 14 amino acids. Deletions cut 1 base from V and 3 bases from J, with 12 bases between. CDR1 GTSNPN and CDR2 SVGIG come from the germline V gene (reference sequence). CDR3 amino acids: CAWSEGSGDTEAFF. The CDR3 DNA is TGTGCCTGGAGTGAGGGATCAGGGGACACTGAAGCTTTCTTT.

Only a few counts were recorded for this clone. This chain uses TRBV6-1 with TRBJ2-3; D unclear. Trimming cost V 3 bases and J 2 bases, with 18 bases left between them. Germline V gives CDR1 MNHNS, CDR2 SASEGT. The CDR3 spans 17 residues. The CDR3 nucleotides are TGTGCCAGCAGTGATTTCGGCTACCACACAGTCACAGATACGCAGTATTTT. Translated, it gives CASSDFGYHTVTDTQYF.

Points on this clone: Other DNA sequences of this sample code for an identical CDR3. The V call is TRBV9, the J call TRBJ2-5; 10 positions match TRBD2. There are 16 residues in the CDR3. Trimming at V came to 1 base and at J to 5 bases, leaving 8 bases not matched to a gene. Per the germline V gene, CDR1 is SGDLS and CDR2 is YYNGEE. This chain's CDR3 is CASSVTSGRAGETQYF. The DNA for the CDR3 is TGTGCCAGCAGCGTAACCAGCGGGAGGGCCGGGGAGACCCAGTACTTC.

The rearrangement links TRBV18 to TRBJ2-7; 7 nucleotides match TRBD1. This CDR3 has 13 amino acids. The germline V gene has CDR1 KGHSH and CDR2 LQKENI. The J segment lost 6 bases and the V segment lost 2 bases, leaving 4 bases of the junction unmatched. The CDR3 loop is CASSPGTVTEQYF. The CDR3 DNA follows: TGTGCCAGCTCACCAGGGACAGTCACCGAGCAGTACTTC. The full variable domain, rest sourced from reference TRBV18 and TRBJ2-7, is NAGVMQNPRHLVRRRGQEARLRCSPMKGHSHVYWYRQLPEEGLKFMVYLQKENIIDESGMPKERFSAEFPKEGPSILRIQQVVRGDSAAYFCASSPGTVTEQYFGPGTRLTVT.

V is TRBV6-5 and J is TRBJ2-7; TRBD1 aligns across 8 bases. Germline V CDR1 and CDR2: MNHEY, SVGAGI. The J segment lost 4 bases and the V segment lost 8 bases, leaving 7 bases of the junction unmatched. The CDR3 loop spans 13 amino acids. CDR3 nucleotides: TGTGCCAGCCGTATAGGACAGGGTTACGAGCAGTACTTC. It codes for CASRIGQGYEQYF.

This chain joins TRBV5-6 and TRBJ2-5; D not resolved. This CDR3 region has 15 residues. Trimming removed 1 base at V and 2 bases at J, with 12 bases between. Germline V gene sequence: CDR1 SGHDT, CDR2 YYEEEE. CDR3 coding DNA: TGTGCCAGCAGCTTGTCGATGGCGGCTCAAGAGACCCAGTACTTC. Translated, it gives CASSLSMAAQETQYF.

The chain joins TRBV6-5 to TRBJ2-2; a possible D gene is TRBD2 (6 bases). From germline, CDR1 is MNHEY and CDR2 SVGAGI. V lost 6 bases and J 6 bases, leaving 14 bases between the germline ends. This CDR3 has 14 residues. CDR3 amino acids: CASRMTRRAGELFF. The CDR3 nucleotides read TGTGCCAGCAGGATGACTAGGAGGGCCGGGGAGCTGTTTTTT.

The chain is built from TRBV11-2 and TRBJ2-7, with 7 positions matching TRBD2. Germline CDR1 and CDR2: SGHAT and FQNNGV. This CDR3 is built from 14 residues. J lost 5 bases, V lost 6 bases, and 10 bases had no gene match. The CDR3 loop is CASRTMGREHEQYF. Here the CDR3 DNA reads TGTGCCAGCAGAACAATGGGGAGGGAACACGAGCAGTACTTC.

The chain carries TRBV11-3 and TRBJ2-7; the match to TRBD1 covers 8 bases. From germline, CDR1 is SGHNT and CDR2 YENEEA. This CDR3 region has 13 residues. Germline trimming cut 1 base from V and 10 bases from J; bases unmatched to any gene: 6. The CDR3 DNA sequence: TGTGCCAGCAGCTTAGCAGGGGGCGAGTTACAGTACTTC. Its protein is CASSLAGGELQYF.

This sequence joins TRBV6-5 and TRBJ1-5; no definite D call. In germline, CDR1 is MNHEY, CDR2 SVGAGI. V lost 6 bases and J 4 bases, leaving 10 bases between the germline ends. This CDR3 is built from 13 residues. The CDR3 is CASSPQLNQPQHF. CDR3 DNA sequence: TGTGCCAGCAGCCCACAGCTTAATCAGCCCCAGCATTTT.